This T cell receptor beta chain stems from a study of shared clonotypes between healthy human individuals. Whole-study results and caveats: Memory subsets generally showed smaller estimated richness than naive subsets did.

V was pared by 3 bases and J by 13 bases, with 12 bases between. The CDR3 is 12 residues long. Germline values: CDR1 KGHSH, CDR2 LQKENI. This clone was seen once. As yet, its antigen is unknown. Each cell subset's genomic DNA was divided evenly among several immunoSEQ plates. Method: immunoSEQ multiplex PCR; TCRdb's copy keeps in-frame clones and lacks some. The sample yields some 2,000,000 clones, about 94% seen once. Naive CD45RA+ and memory CD45RA-negative subsets were split from CD4+ cells. The gene calls are TRBV18 and TRBJ1-4, with D possibly TRBD1 on 5 matching bases. The sample consisted of naive CD4+ T cells sorted from blood. Subset noted: CD45RA+ positively selected. This TCR derives from a man between 18 and 29 years old in good health. This chain's CDR3 is CASSPSGTGLFF. As DNA, the CDR3 is TGTGCCAGCTCACCTTCCGGGACTGGACTGTTTTTT.